The clone carrying this TCR beta chain was counted at least ten times. Antigen specificity is unknown. Amplification of TCR alpha and beta CDR3 regions from RNA used iRepertoire nested multiplex PCR. TCRdb recomputed calls from the multiplex PCR reads with MiXCR, one row per CDR3 protein. Of about 89,000 distinct CDR3 sequences in the sample, around a quarter are singletons; the top ten hold 6.7%. This record belongs to a study of glioma-infiltrating T cells. Regarding the study as a whole: Very few CDR3 sequences were shared between tissue and blood.

Specimen: glioma tissue, nonneoplastic brain tissue, or PBMCs (not recorded which). This clonotype was sampled from a human donor with low-grade glioma or glioblastoma, undergoing nonglioma brain surgery, or in good health (not recorded which).

CDR3 in amino acids: CASSKTASTDGYTF. DNA for the CDR3: TGTGCCAGCAGCAAGACAGCTAGTACAGATGGCTACACCTTC. The V gene is TRBV3-1, the J gene TRBJ1-2; D perhaps matches TRBD1 (5 bases). CDR3 length: 14 residues. Trimming left V 5 bases short and J 6 bases short, with 16 bases between. Per the germline V gene, CDR1 is LGHDT and CDR2 is YNNKEL (reference sequence).